This record covers a single TCR beta chain. Its antigen is currently unknown. The sample comes from a study of T cells in localized non-small cell lung cancer. Study-wide results and caveats: Across samples, adjacent lung featured a median approximately 60 of the top 100 tumor clones.

TCRdb keeps only in-frame clones here, not all; method: immunoSEQ multiplex PCR. The sample lists roughly 30,000 clones; approximately 91% were seen once. This CDR3 has 16 amino acids. Germline assignment: CDR1 PRHDT and CDR2 FYEKMQ (reference sequence). The J segment lost 4 bases and the V segment lost 5 bases, leaving 11 bases of the junction unmatched. This TCR was recovered from a woman between 40 and 69 years old with stage III lung adenocarcinoma. The source was peripheral blood mononuclear cells, collected before any cancer treatment. The chain couples TRBV13 to TRBJ2-1; 7 bases line up with TRBD2. The CDR3 here is CASSPPLQRGYNEQFF. CDR3 bases: TGTGCCAGCAGCCCCCCCCTACAGCGGGGTTACAATGAGCAGTTCTTC.